This T cell receptor beta chain was observed in a study of blood T cell repertoires in COVID-19 (dated by TCRdb to the early 2020s). General notes on the study: Samples covering the acute and convalescent phases of COVID-19 were provided by collaborators in the United States, Italy and Spain. The samples were drawn from two sources: the first 160 participants of the ongoing ImmuneRACE study, and 950 to 1,500 subjects contributed by 6 global collaborators. The sample metadata nearly always contained a de-identified subject ID, COVID-19 status, age in years and sex. The prospective study material was composed of cDNA or gDNA derived from T cells, B-cell-depleted T cells, or PBMCs. The repertoires were released in a freely available public database intended as a resource for research on the immune response to SARS-CoV-2. Subjects who had been exposed to COVID-19, were actively infected with it, or had recovered from it provided the deeply sampled blood TCRbeta repertoires that made up the dataset. HLA class I and class II types, where available, came from metadata supplied by the sample provider rather than from assay-based typing.

Points on this clone: What this receptor recognizes is not known. Nothing much larger sits one base from this clone, and base qualities are not available.

TCRbeta CDR3 regions were amplified from genomic DNA using the immunoSEQ Assay, a bias-controlled multiplex PCR. The paper's data handling went like this. Nucleated cell counts per sample were estimated from amplification of reference gene primers within the assay. To quantify the absolute abundance of each unique TCRbeta CDR3 rearrangement, sequence reads were collapsed and filtered. For each sample, productive Simpson clonality was calculated as the square root of Simpson's diversity index across productive rearrangements. Not all clones reach the TCRdb copy of this immuneACCESS table, which keeps in-frame sequences only. Checked studies attribute under half of the gap to unresolved V genes and leave the rest unexplained. D and trimming were read from the DNA, whereas the V and J calls and clone size are those reported in that table. This sample comprises some 93,000 clones, 86% of them detected only once. Roughly 6.5% of the sample is taken by the ten largest.

Whole blood was collected in K2EDTA tubes by collaborating institutions according to the institutions' own protocols. For TCRbeta analysis, collaborators shipped samples as frozen whole blood, isolated PBMCs, or DNA extracted from either of those sample types. Summary of the overall study and its limitations: The quantity of clinical and demographic metadata differed by source and by participant and was supplied without curation.

V trim: 6 bases; J trim: 3 bases; unmatched bases: 7. Counted from cysteine to phenylalanine, this CDR3 has 16 amino acids. The sequence is cut down to CDR3 DNA, 48 bases in frame from base 1. Taken from the germline V gene (reference sequence), the CDR1 and CDR2 loops are SSHAT and FNYEAQ. Rearrangement joined TRBV7-7 to TRBJ2-5; 13 bases in the middle match TRBD2. The sample taken for sequencing was peripheral blood. This TCR was recovered from a man aged 55-75 years with acute or convalescent COVID-19. The CDR3 corresponds to CASSPEGLAGKETQYF. The DNA sequence reads TGTGCCAGCAGTCCCGAGGGACTAGCGGGAAAAGAGACCCAGTACTTC.